Sequencing of this T cell receptor beta chain was carried out in a study of OX40 agonist ivuxolimab in advanced cancers. Overall study: Those treated in dose escalation had hepatocellular carcinoma, melanoma, renal cell cancer or head and neck cancer.

Germline-derived CDR1 and CDR2 are MDHEN and SYDVKM. The V gene lost 3 bases and the J gene lost 5 bases, with 11 bases spanning the gap. This CDR3 has 13 amino acids. Profiled with immunoSEQ multiplex PCR; TCRdb holds only in-frame clones, not every one. In the table there are under 80,000 clones, roughly 93% of which are singletons. The TCR originated in an adult with an advanced solid tumor such as melanoma, head and neck, liver or kidney cancer. This chain uses TRBV28 with TRBJ2-7; no clear D gene. The input for sequencing was CD4+ or CD8+ T cells sorted from blood, taken in a trial of the OX40 agonist ivuxolimab. The CDR3 DNA reads as TGTGCCAGCAGTTTCTCACAGTCCCACGAGCAGTACTTC. It codes for CASSFSQSHEQYF.